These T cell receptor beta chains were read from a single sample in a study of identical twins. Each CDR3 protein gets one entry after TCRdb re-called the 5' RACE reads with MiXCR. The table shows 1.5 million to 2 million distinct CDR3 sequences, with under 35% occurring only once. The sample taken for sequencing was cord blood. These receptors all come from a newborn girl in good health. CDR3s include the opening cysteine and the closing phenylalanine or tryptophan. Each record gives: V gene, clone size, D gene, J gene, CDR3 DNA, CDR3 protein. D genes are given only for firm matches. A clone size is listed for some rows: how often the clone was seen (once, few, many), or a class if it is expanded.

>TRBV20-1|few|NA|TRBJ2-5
TGCAGTGCTAGAGGGGGACACGAAGAGACCCAGTACTTC
CSARGGHEETQYF
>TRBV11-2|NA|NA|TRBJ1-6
TGTGCCAGCAGCTTAGGGTTGACGACAAAGGGTTCACCCCTCCACTTT
CASSLGLTTKGSPLHF
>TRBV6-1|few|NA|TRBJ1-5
TGTGCCAGCAGCGACGGGTCGTATCAATCTACGCCCCAGCATTTT
CASSDGSYQSTPQHF
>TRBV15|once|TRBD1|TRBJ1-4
TGTGCCACCAGCAGTACAGGGGTGAATGAAAAACTGTTTTTT
CATSSTGVNEKLFF
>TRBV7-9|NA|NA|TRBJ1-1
TGTGCCAGCAGCTCCGGGATTTTAGCTTTCTTT
CASSSGILAFF
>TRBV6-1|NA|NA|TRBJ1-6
TGTGCCAGCAGTGAATGGGGACCCCGAACTAAAACATCACCCCTCCACTTT
CASSEWGPRTKTSPLHF
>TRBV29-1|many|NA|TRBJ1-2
TGCAGCGTTGTTGTTCCAGCTAACTATGGCTACACCTTC
CSVVVPANYGYTF
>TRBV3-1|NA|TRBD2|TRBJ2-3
TGTGCCAGCAGCCAAGATCGGCGCGGGAGGGTCTTGGGCACAGATACGCAGTATTTT
CASSQDRRGRVLGTDTQYF
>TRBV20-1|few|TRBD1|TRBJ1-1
TGCAGTGCTAGATCAGGGGGGACCGTTGAAGCTTTCTTT
CSARSGGTVEAFF
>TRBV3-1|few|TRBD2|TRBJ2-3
TGTGCCAGCAGCTTACAGCGCCTAGCGGCAATTACAGATACGCAGTATTTT
CASSLQRLAAITDTQYF
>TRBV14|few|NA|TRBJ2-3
TGTGCCAGCAGCCAAGCGGTCCCCACAGATACGCAGTATTTT
CASSQAVPTDTQYF
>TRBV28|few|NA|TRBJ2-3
TGTGCCAGCAGCGGCGAAGGGGGTGGCACAGATACGCAGTATTTT
CASSGEGGGTDTQYF
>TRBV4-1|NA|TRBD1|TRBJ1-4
TGCGCCAGCAGCCAACCGACAGGGCTTAATGAAAAACTGTTTTTT
CASSQPTGLNEKLFF
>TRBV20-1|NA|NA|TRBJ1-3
TGCAGTGCTTCAATTCCTGGTGGAAACACCATATATTTT
CSASIPGGNTIYF
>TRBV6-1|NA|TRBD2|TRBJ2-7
TGTGCCAGCAGTGAAATCTTTCTAACTAGCGGGATAAACCCCTACGAGCAGTACTTC
CASSEIFLTSGINPYEQYF
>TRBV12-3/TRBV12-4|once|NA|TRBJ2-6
TGTGCCAGCAGTCCCCCCCCGGCCGGGGCCAACGTCCTGACTTTC
CASSPPPAGANVLTF
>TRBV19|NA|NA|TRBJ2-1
TGTGCCAGTAGTGTTCGGCAGGGGCGATTCTACAATGAGCAGTTCTTC
CASSVRQGRFYNEQFF
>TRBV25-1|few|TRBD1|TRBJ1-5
TGTGCCAGCAGTGAATTTACAGGGGGTCAGCCCCAGCATTTT
CASSEFTGGQPQHF
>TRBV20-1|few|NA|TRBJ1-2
TGCAGTGCTAGAGATCCGGGGCTTTATGGCTACACCTTC
CSARDPGLYGYTF
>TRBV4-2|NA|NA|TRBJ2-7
TGTGCCAGCAGCCATGGGGCGGGCCCGTACAATGAGCAGTACTTC
CASSHGAGPYNEQYF
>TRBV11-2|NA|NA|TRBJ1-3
TGTGCCAGCAGCTTAAGGAGGGGGAAATCTGGAAACACCATATATTTT
CASSLRRGKSGNTIYF
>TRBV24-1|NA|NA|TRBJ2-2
TGTGCCACCAGGGCCCCGGAGGACGTTATCGGGGAGCTGTTTTTT
CATRAPEDVIGELFF
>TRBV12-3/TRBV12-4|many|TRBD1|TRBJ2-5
TGTGCCAGCAGTTCCGACAGGGGAGAGACCCAGTACTTC
CASSSDRGETQYF
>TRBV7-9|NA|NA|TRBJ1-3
TGTGCCAGCAGCTCCTCGGGTGGTGGAAACACCATATATTTT
CASSSSGGGNTIYF
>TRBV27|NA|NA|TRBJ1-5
TGTGCCAGCGCGGGCGGGACGGTTAATCAGCCCCAGCATTTT
CASAGGTVNQPQHF
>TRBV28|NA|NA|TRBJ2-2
TGTGCCAGCAGTTTATGGGGGATGAACACCGGGGAGCCGTTTTTT
CASSLWGMNTGEPFF
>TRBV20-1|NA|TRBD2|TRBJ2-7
TGCAGTGCTAGAGATCGGATCGGGGGGGCCGGTCCCGAGCAGTACTTC
CSARDRIGGAGPEQYF